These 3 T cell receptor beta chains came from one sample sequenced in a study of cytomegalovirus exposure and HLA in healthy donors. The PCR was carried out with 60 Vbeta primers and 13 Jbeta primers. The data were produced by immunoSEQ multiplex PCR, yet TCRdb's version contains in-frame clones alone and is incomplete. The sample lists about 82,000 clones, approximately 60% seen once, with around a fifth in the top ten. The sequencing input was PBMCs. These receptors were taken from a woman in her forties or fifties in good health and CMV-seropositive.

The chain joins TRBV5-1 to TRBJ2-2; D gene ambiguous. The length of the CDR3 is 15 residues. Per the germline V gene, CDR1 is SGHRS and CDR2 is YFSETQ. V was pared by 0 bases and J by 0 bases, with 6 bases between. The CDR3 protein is CASSLVTANTGELFF. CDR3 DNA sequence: TGCGCCAGCAGCTTGGTTACGGCGAACACCGGGGAGCTGTTTTTT.

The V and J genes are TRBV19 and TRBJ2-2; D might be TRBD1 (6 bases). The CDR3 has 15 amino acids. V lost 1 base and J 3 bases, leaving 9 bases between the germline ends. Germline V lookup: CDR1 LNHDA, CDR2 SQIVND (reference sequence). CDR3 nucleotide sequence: TGTGCCAGTAGTATAGGGCCAGGGGACACCGGGGAGCTGTTTTTT. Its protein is CASSIGPGDTGELFF.

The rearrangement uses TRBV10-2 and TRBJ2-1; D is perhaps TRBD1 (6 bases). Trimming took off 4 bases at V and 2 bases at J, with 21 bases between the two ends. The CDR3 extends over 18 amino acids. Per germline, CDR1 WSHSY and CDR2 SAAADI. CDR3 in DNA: TGCGCCAGCAGTGGGGAGCGATTAGCCACAGGGACCTACAATGAGCAGTTCTTC. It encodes CASSGERLATGTYNEQFF.